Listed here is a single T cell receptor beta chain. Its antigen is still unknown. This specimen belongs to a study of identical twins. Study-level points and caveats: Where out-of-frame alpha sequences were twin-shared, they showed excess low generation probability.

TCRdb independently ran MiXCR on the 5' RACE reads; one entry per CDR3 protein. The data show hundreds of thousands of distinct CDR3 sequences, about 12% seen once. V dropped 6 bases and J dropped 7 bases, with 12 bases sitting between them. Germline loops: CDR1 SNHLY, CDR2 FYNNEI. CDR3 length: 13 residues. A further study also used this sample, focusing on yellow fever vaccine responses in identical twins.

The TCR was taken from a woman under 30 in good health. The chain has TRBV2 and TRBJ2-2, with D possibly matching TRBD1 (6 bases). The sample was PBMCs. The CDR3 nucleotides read TGTGCCAGCAGACTTGAAGGGGGCGGGGAGCTGTTTTTT. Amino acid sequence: CASRLEGGGELFF.